This section outlines one TCR beta chain sequence together with its context. Its antigen is still unknown. The V gene's germline CDR1 is SGHRS and CDR2 YFSETQ. V gave up 5 bases and J gave up 4 bases; unmatched junction bases: 6. The CDR3 has 13 residues. This sample is part of a study of PD-1 blockade in mismatch repair-deficient tumors. General study points: Rapid post-treatment expansion, then contraction, generally preceding radiologic response, marked tumor-resident clones.

Sequenced by immunoSEQ multiplex PCR; TCRdb stores in-frame clones only, minus some. The table includes tens of thousands of clones, roughly 88% detected once. The sequence was obtained from an adult with mismatch repair-deficient cancer. The sequenced sample was peripheral blood, obtained 52 weeks after starting pembrolizumab. The rearrangement links TRBV5-1 to TRBJ2-7, with 7 bases lining up with TRBD1. CDR3 coding DNA: TGCGCCAGCAGGTGGGACAGAGGATACGAGCAGTACTTC. It translates to CASRWDRGYEQYF.